Listed here are 8 T cell receptor beta chains from one sample, sequenced in a study of tumor and adjacent non-tumor tissue in lung cancer (dated by TCRdb to 2016 to 2019). RNA was isolated from bulk, unsorted tissue, and RNA quality was assessed with a NanoDrop ND-1000 and an Agilent 2100. Distant non-tumor tissue taken more than 3 cm from the tumor edge was used as the normal lung sample. Receptor libraries were prepared by multiplex PCR. Reads for this sample came from an Illumina HiSeq 2500. Following protocols modified from ARM-PCR, the researchers constructed TCRbeta libraries through three rounds of nested PCR with primers (Table S4). Using fastp at Q25 and MiXCR, TCRdb reprocessed the public reads and kept productive beta chains. For every CDR3 protein sequence, its rows merge into one entry that carries the most common genes and DNA. For this sample the table gives approximately 53,000 distinct CDR3 sequences, of which 74% were detected only once. In total, the top ten clones hold 20% to 25% of the sample.

The sequenced sample consisted of distant non-tumor lung tissue. These receptors all stem from a woman aged 55-75 years with non-small cell lung cancer.

A few counts support this clonotype. This may arise from a read error, as a much more abundant clone is one base away. The chain uses TRBV28 and TRBJ2-6, with D possibly matching TRBD2 (6 bases). Germline CDR1 and CDR2: MDHEN and SYDVKM. This CDR3 is built from 16 residues. In DNA, the CDR3 is TGTGCCAGCAGTTTATGGGGGGGTTCTGAGGCCAACGTCCTGACTTTC. Protein sequence: CASSLWGGSEANVLTF.

V usage is TRBV7-2 and J usage is TRBJ2-7; D not certain. V gave up 1 base and J gave up 1 base, with 8 bases separating them. The CDR3 has 14 residues. Germline values: CDR1 SGHTA, CDR2 FQGNSA. CDR3 nucleotide sequence: TGTGCCAGCAGCTTAGATTCGGCTTCCTACGAGCAGTACTTC. Protein: CASSLDSASYEQYF. Full variable domain (rest looked up from reference TRBV7-2 and TRBJ2-7): GAGVSQSPSNKVTEKGKDVELRCDPISGHTALYWYRQSLGQGLEFLIYFQGNSAPDKSGLPSDRFSAERTGGSVSTLTIQRTQQEDSAVYLCASSLDSASYEQYFGPGTRLTVT.

Comment on this clonotype: Mismatch with germline at one junction end may stem from a read error. The chain recombines TRBV11-2 with TRBJ1-2; D remains ambiguous. CDR3 size: 12 residues. Germline V gene lookup returns CDR1 SGHAT and CDR2 FQNNGV. The CDR3: CASCVGSGVYIF. In nucleotides, the CDR3 is TGTGCCAGCTGCGTAGGTTCGGGAGTCTACATCTTC. Using reference TRBV11-2 and TRBJ1-2 for the parts outside the CDR3, the full variable domain is EAGVAQSPRYKIIEKRQSVAFWCNPISGHATLYWYQQILGQGPKLLIQFQNNGVVDDSQLPKDRFSAERLKGVDSTLKIQPAKLEDSAVYLCASCVGSGVYIFGSGTRLTVV.

About this clonotype: The junction departs from the called germline gene at one end, perhaps through a read error. The rearrangement joins TRBV6-2 or TRBV6-3 to TRBJ1-1, with 7 bases lining up with TRBD1. The CDR3 extends over 12 amino acids. Per the germline V gene, CDR1 is MNHEY and CDR2 is SVGEGT. This CDR3 is CAISIGPGGAFF. CDR3 bases: TGTGCCATCAGTATAGGACCAGGGGGAGCCTTCTTT.

This clonotype was found a few times. This clone may be a read error of a much larger clone one base away. Likely a read error: the CDR3 ends without its conserved phenylalanine or tryptophan. The chain combines TRBV29-1 with TRBJ2-3; TRBD2 is a possible D gene (6 bases). The CDR3 is 13 residues long. Per the germline V gene, CDR1 is SQVTM and CDR2 is ANQGSEA. Trimming took off 7 bases at V and 3 bases at J, with 14 bases between the two ends. The CDR3, as DNA: TGCAGCGCCCTTACGCGGGGTACAGATACGCAGTATCTT. Amino acid sequence: CSALTRGTDTQYL.

Concerning this clonotype: The junction differs from germline at one of its ends, possibly a read error. V is TRBV11-2 and J is TRBJ2-1, with D maybe TRBD1 (5 bases). The CDR3 is 13 residues long. Per the germline V gene, CDR1 is SGHAT and CDR2 is FQNNGV. The CDR3 nucleotides read TGTGCCAGGAGTTATACAGGCAACAATGAGCACTTCTTC. It yields the protein CARSYTGNNEHFF.

This clonotype has only one observation. At one end, the junction sequence differs from germline, possibly due to a read error. V is TRBV6-1 and J is TRBJ2-7; 10 bases map to TRBD1. Germline V gene sequence: CDR1 MNHNS, CDR2 SASEGT. CDR3 length equals 15 residues. In DNA, the CDR3 is TGTGCCAGCAGTGGTCCGACAGGGGGCAACTACGAGCAGTGCTTC. This gives the protein CASSGPTGGNYEQCF.

About this clonotype itself: One end of the junction varies from germline; a read error may be responsible. In nucleotides, the CDR3 is TGTGCCAGCAGCTCAGCGTCAGGGTCGGACACTGAAGCCTTCTTT. This codes for CASSSASGSDTEAFF. The V and J genes are TRBV5-4 and TRBJ1-1, with a weak D call TRBD1 (5 bases). This CDR3 contains 15 residues. Germline V gives CDR1 SGHNT, CDR2 YYREEE (reference sequence). The full variable domain, its missing parts supplied by reference TRBV5-4 and TRBJ1-1, is ETGVTQSPTHLIKTRGQQVTLRCSSQSGHNTVSWYQQALGQGPQFIFQYYREEENGRGNFPPRFSGLQFPNYSSELNVNALELDDSALYLCASSSASGSDTEAFFGQGTRLTVV.